The T cell receptor (beta chain) under discussion was sequenced for a study of OX40 agonist ivuxolimab in advanced cancers. Study context: Hepatocellular carcinoma, melanoma, renal cell or head and neck cancer affected the dose-escalation patients. Study-wide results and caveats: Expanded clones tended on average to be more numerous among CD8+ T cells than CD4+.

Clones were sequenced by immunoSEQ multiplex PCR, and TCRdb holds only the in-frame ones, with some missing. Found here are about 52,000 clones, around 85% of them singletons; the top ten hold around 14%. Patients with a history of autoimmune disease or on systemic immunosuppression were excluded. The length of the CDR3 is 15 residues. Per germline, CDR1 SGHDN and CDR2 FVKESK. V was trimmed by 0 bases and J by 0 bases, leaving 8 bases between them. In its sample, this clone was seen a few times. Its antigen remains unidentified. This receptor was identified in an adult with an advanced solid tumor such as melanoma, head and neck, liver or kidney cancer. The genes are TRBV14 and TRBJ1-1; D not resolved. The sequenced sample was CD4+ or CD8+ T cells sorted from blood, obtained in a trial of the OX40 agonist ivuxolimab. This chain's CDR3 is CASSQDRILNTEAFF. CDR3 nucleotide sequence: TGTGCCAGCAGCCAAGATAGGATTTTGAACACTGAAGCTTTCTTT.